Following are 20 T cell receptor beta chains from one sample sequenced in a study of T cell changes during pregnancy in multiple sclerosis. Measured with immunoSEQ multiplex PCR; TCRdb has only the in-frame clones, and not every one. The sample holds roughly 61,000 clones; roughly 94% are singletons and the top ten take 2.5%. The specimen comprised CD8+ T cells from peripheral blood mononuclear cells, sampled after pregnancy. The receptor source for this set is a female donor with multiple sclerosis, enrolled in a pregnancy study.

This clone was observed a handful of times. This chain links TRBV6-1 with TRBJ2-3; TRBD1 matches 11 bases. Per germline, CDR1 MNHNS and CDR2 SASEGT. The CDR3 runs 16 residues. J lost 4 bases, V lost 3 bases, and 6 bases had no gene match. The CDR3 spells CASSDHRTGGADTQYF. CDR3 sequence (DNA): TGTGCCAGCAGTGATCACCGGACAGGGGGCGCAGATACGCAGTATTTT.

The V and J genes are TRBV19 and TRBJ2-3; a weak D match, TRBD1 (5 bases). Looked up from germline, CDR1 is LNHDA and CDR2 is SQIVND (reference sequence). This CDR3 is 15 amino acids long. V lost 7 bases, J lost 4 bases, and 18 bases lay in between. The CDR3 here is CASKETAAPSDTQYF. DNA of the CDR3: TGTGCCAGTAAAGAGACAGCAGCTCCTTCAGATACGCAGTATTTT.

This clone has a single count. Other DNA sequences from this sample encode an identical CDR3 as well. The chain couples TRBV7-9 to TRBJ1-3, with D hard to call. This CDR3 region has 15 residues. The V end lost 5 bases, the J end lost 8 bases, and 19 bases lay between the germline ends. From germline, CDR1 is SEHNR and CDR2 FQNEAQ (reference sequence). CDR3 DNA: TGTGCCAGCAGCCCACCAACCCGAGCCCGGGACACCATATATTTT. It is translated as CASSPPTRARDTIYF.

The chain couples TRBV27 to TRBJ2-7; TRBD1 matches 9 bases. This CDR3 has 17 residues. The J segment lost 4 bases and the V segment lost 7 bases, leaving 17 bases of the junction unmatched. Germline assignment: CDR1 MNHEY and CDR2 SMNVEV (reference sequence). The CDR3 DNA follows: TGTGCCAGCACTCTCGCTTCCGGGACAGGGAATTGGTACGAGCAGTACTTC. Its translation is CASTLASGTGNWYEQYF.

J is TRBJ2-1 and V is TRBV5-3; a weak D match, TRBD1 (6 bases). TRBV5-3 is annotated as an ORF whose role is uncertain. V was pared by 4 bases and J by 5 bases, with 19 bases between. This CDR3 has 16 residues. The DNA for the CDR3 is TGTGCCAGAAGCCCGGGACAAAGAATTACTAACAATGAGCAGTTCTTC. This encodes CARSPGQRITNNEQFF.

The chain joins TRBV6-5 to TRBJ2-7; D not certain. The ends were cut back, 5 bases at V and 5 bases at J, with 16 bases in the middle. The CDR3 has 14 residues. Germline V lookup: CDR1 MNHEY, CDR2 SVGAGI. CDR3 residues: CASSGFNSIDEQYF. Here the CDR3 DNA reads TGTGCCAGCAGTGGATTTAACAGCATTGACGAGCAGTACTTC.

This rearrangement joins TRBV5-6 to TRBJ1-1; possible D gene TRBD1, 5 bases. The V end was cut by 2 bases, the J end by 2 bases, with 16 bases between. The CDR3 has 16 amino acids. The germline V gene encodes CDR1 SGHDT and CDR2 YYEEEE. CDR3 region: CASSFLSGGVNTEAFF. DNA of the CDR3: TGTGCCAGCAGCTTTTTGTCGGGGGGGGTAAACACTGAAGCTTTCTTT.

V is TRBV13 and J is TRBJ2-5, with D possibly being TRBD2 (5 bases). Trimming shortened V by 1 base and J by 5 bases, and 11 bases separated the two germline ends. The CDR3 extends over 14 amino acids. Germline CDR1 reads PRHDT; CDR2 reads FYEKMQ (reference sequence). The CDR3 is CASSLAPTGETQYF. CDR3 nucleotides: TGTGCCAGCAGCTTAGCACCAACGGGGGAGACCCAGTACTTC.

The chain uses TRBV7-2 and TRBJ2-2; 11 nucleotides match TRBD2. This CDR3 has 15 amino acids. After removal of 6 bases from V and 7 bases from J, the junction contained 7 bases not matched to a gene. The V gene's germline CDR1 is SGHTA and CDR2 FQGNSA. CDR3 region: CASRPLAGAGGELFF. As DNA, the CDR3 is TGTGCCAGCAGGCCACTAGCGGGAGCGGGCGGGGAGCTGTTTTTT.

The chain carries TRBV27 and TRBJ2-4, with 7 bases fitting TRBD1. Unmatched junction bases numbered 3, after V lost 4 bases and J lost 0 bases. The CDR3 spans 15 residues. Germline loops: CDR1 MNHEY, CDR2 SMNVEV (reference sequence). The CDR3, as DNA: TGTGCCAGCAGTTCCGGGACAGTAGCCAAAAACATTCAGTACTTC. It is translated as CASSSGTVAKNIQYF.

The chain is built from TRBV14 and TRBJ2-7, with D perhaps matching TRBD1 (6 bases). In germline, CDR1 is SGHDN, CDR2 FVKESK. V was trimmed by 3 bases and J by 5 bases, leaving 20 bases between them. The CDR3 totals 16 residues. CDR3 sequence (DNA): TGTGCCAGCAGCCAGCAGGGGTTTTCAAGTTCGGACGAGCAGTACTTC. This encodes CASSQQGFSSSDEQYF. Drawing the rest from reference TRBV14 and TRBJ2-7, the complete variable domain is EAGVTQFPSHSVIEKGQTVTLRCDPISGHDNLYWYRRVMGKEIKFLLHFVKESKQDESGMPNNRFLAERTGGTYSTLKVQPAELEDSGVYFCASSQQGFSSSDEQYFGPGTRLTVT.

The V call is TRBV27, the J call TRBJ2-2; possibly TRBD1 for D (6 bases). Germline-derived CDR1 and CDR2 are MNHEY and SMNVEV (reference sequence). The CDR3 consists of 16 residues. V was trimmed by 4 bases and J by 3 bases, leaving 15 bases between them. CDR3 DNA sequence: TGTGCCAGCAGTTCAAACGACAGGTACTACACCGGGGAGCTGTTTTTT. It is translated as CASSSNDRYYTGELFF.

The V gene is TRBV5-1, the J gene TRBJ2-1, with TRBD1 matching over 8 bases. The CDR3 is made up of 15 amino acids. Per the germline V gene, CDR1 is SGHRS and CDR2 is YFSETQ. V was clipped by 0 bases and J by 8 bases; unmatched bases: 7. CDR3 amino acids: CASSLGTGINDEQFF. DNA of the CDR3: TGCGCCAGCAGCTTGGGGACAGGGATTAACGATGAGCAGTTCTTC. Variable domain in full (rest from reference TRBV5-1 and TRBJ2-1): KAGVTQTPRYLIKTRGQQVTLSCSPISGHRSVSWYQQTPGQGLQFLFEYFSETQRNKGNFPGRFSGRQFSNSRSEMNVSTLELGDSALYLCASSLGTGINDEQFFGPGTRLTVL.

This chain joins TRBV27 and TRBJ1-1; tentative D call: TRBD1 (5 bases). V lost 2 bases to trimming and J lost 7 bases, with 8 bases between them. Germline CDR1 reads MNHEY; CDR2 reads SMNVEV (reference sequence). The CDR3 length is 12 residues. CDR3 bases: TGTGCCAGCAGTTTAACAGGCGTTGAAGCTTTCTTT. Translated, it gives CASSLTGVEAFF.

The genes are TRBV4-1 and TRBJ2-7; TRBD2 agrees at 8 bases. Per the germline V gene, CDR1 is MGHRA and CDR2 is YSYEKL. The CDR3 contains 15 residues. The V and J ends lost 1 base and 2 bases, in that order; junction bases with no gene match: 4. CDR3 amino acids: CASSQGISGTYEQYF. The CDR3, as DNA: TGCGCCAGCAGCCAAGGAATTAGCGGGACCTACGAGCAGTACTTC.

The V and J genes are TRBV5-1 and TRBJ1-1; 9 bases align to TRBD1. Trimming removed 4 bases from V and 4 bases from J; junction bases left unmatched: 11. From germline, CDR1 is SGHRS and CDR2 YFSETQ. The CDR3 is made up of 16 amino acids. CDR3 nucleotides: TGCGCCAGCAGCCTCGGGACAGGGTGGAAGGGCACTGAAGCTTTCTTT. This encodes CASSLGTGWKGTEAFF.

This clone showed up just a few times. The chain carries TRBV7-9 and TRBJ1-1; 7 bases are a match to TRBD1. With V trimmed by 3 bases and J by 5 bases, 9 bases remained unmatched. The germline V gene has CDR1 SEHNR and CDR2 FQNEAQ (reference sequence). The CDR3 is 15 amino acids. For the CDR3, the DNA is TGTGCCAGCAGCTTCCCAACAGGGGCAGGAACTGAAGCTTTCTTT. It codes for CASSFPTGAGTEAFF.

V and J are TRBV6-5 and TRBJ2-5; 8 nucleotides align to TRBD1. This CDR3 has 15 residues. V was clipped by 4 bases and J by 5 bases; unmatched bases: 9. CDR1 is MNHEY, CDR2 SVGAGI, per germline. CDR3 in amino acids: CASSLRQGLRETQYF. CDR3 DNA sequence: TGTGCCAGCAGTTTACGACAGGGGCTTCGGGAGACCCAGTACTTC.

The chain has TRBV27 and TRBJ1-1; D may be TRBD1 (6 bases). The germline V and J ends were trimmed by 4 bases and 7 bases, with 13 bases remaining between them. This CDR3 has 13 amino acids. Looked up from germline, CDR1 is MNHEY and CDR2 is SMNVEV (reference sequence). CDR3 protein: CASSSWDMLEAFF. The CDR3 region has the DNA TGTGCCAGCAGTTCCTGGGACATGCTTGAAGCTTTCTTT.

The J gene is TRBJ2-3, the V gene TRBV4-2, with D uncertain. V was cut by 0 bases and J by 10 bases, with 17 bases left in between. CDR1 and CDR2 (germline): LGHNA, YNFKEQ. This CDR3 is 15 amino acids long. CDR3 sequence (DNA): TGTGCCAGCAGCCAAGATCACCCAGGTCCCCTTGCGCAGTATTTT. Residues: CASSQDHPGPLAQYF.